One and the same sample provided the 32 T cell receptor beta chains below, sequenced in a study of blood T cell repertoires in COVID-19. Produced via immunoSEQ multiplex PCR; TCRdb's table is partial and in-frame only. The repertoire has roughly 290,000 clones, about 89% of them found once; the top ten carry around 1.7%. What was sequenced was PBMCs or T cells enriched from blood (not recorded which). Every receptor here comes from a middle-aged woman who had recovered from COVID-19.

The CDR3 loop reads CASSPRQPLNYGYTF. The CDR3 DNA reads TGTGCCAGCTCACCTCGACAGCCACTTAACTATGGCTACACCTTC. The genes are TRBV18 and TRBJ1-2; perhaps TRBD1 as D (5 bases). Germline-derived CDR1 and CDR2 are KGHSH and LQKENI. The CDR3 totals 15 residues. Deletions cut 3 bases from V and 1 base from J, with 12 bases between.

The rearrangement uses TRBV5-3 and TRBJ1-5; no clear D. TRBV5-3 is annotated as an ORF whose role is uncertain. The CDR3 is 16 residues long. The germline V and J ends were trimmed by 3 bases and 0 bases, with 13 bases remaining between them. The CDR3 DNA is TGTGCCAGAAGCTGCGGGCCGGAAAATAGCAATCAGCCCCAGCATTTT. Amino acid sequence: CARSCGPENSNQPQHF.

The chain recombines TRBV7-2 with TRBJ2-7; D is possibly TRBD2 (6 bases). The CDR3 has 14 amino acids. CDR1 is SGHTA and CDR2 is FQGNSA in the germline V gene. The germline V and J ends were trimmed by 3 bases and 5 bases, with 14 bases remaining between them. The CDR3 DNA reads as TGTGCCAGCAGCTTTAGCGGATCCAGCCACGAGCAGTACTTC. Translated, it gives CASSFSGSSHEQYF.

As DNA, the CDR3 is TGTGCCAGCAGCTTAGTTGGGACTAGCGGGAGTGGCAATGAGCAGTTCTTC. Its translation is CASSLVGTSGSGNEQFF. This rearrangement joins TRBV7-2 to TRBJ2-1; 14 positions agree with TRBD2. From germline, CDR1 is SGHTA and CDR2 FQGNSA. Trimming at V came to 1 base and at J to 6 bases, leaving 5 bases not matched to a gene. This CDR3 region has 17 residues.

The rearrangement links TRBV7-3 to TRBJ2-1; 9 bases agree with TRBD1. The germline gives CDR1 SGHTA, CDR2 FQGTGA. The J segment lost 9 bases and the V segment lost 3 bases, leaving 9 bases of the junction unmatched. The CDR3 has 15 amino acids. The CDR3 sequence: CASSLSGTGWSEQFF. CDR3 bases: TGTGCCAGCAGCTTGAGCGGGACAGGGTGGAGTGAGCAGTTCTTC.

This clone was seen just once. The V and J genes are TRBV12-3 or TRBV12-4 and TRBJ1-1; unclear D gene. The CDR3 covers 13 residues. Trimming stripped 6 bases from V and 5 bases from J, with 13 bases between. The CDR3 protein is CASRVRQWTEAFF. Here the CDR3 DNA reads TGTGCCAGCAGGGTCAGGCAGTGGACTGAAGCTTTCTTT.

The J gene is TRBJ2-1, the V gene TRBV7-3; D is ambiguous. The CDR3 sequence is 13 residues long. Germline values: CDR1 SGHTA, CDR2 FQGTGA. Trimming pared 3 bases from V and 9 bases from J, leaving 12 bases between. The CDR3 region is CASSFYQRSEQFF. CDR3 coding DNA: TGTGCCAGCAGCTTTTACCAACGCAGTGAGCAGTTCTTC.

The rearrangement joins TRBV5-5 to TRBJ1-1, with a tentative D call TRBD1 (5 bases). The germline V gene encodes CDR1 SGHKS and CDR2 YYEKEE (reference sequence). The CDR3 covers 15 residues. Trimming stripped 7 bases from V and 1 base from J, with 17 bases between. The chain's CDR3 is CASGVEGLENTEAFF. As DNA, the CDR3 is TGTGCCAGCGGTGTGGAGGGGTTGGAGAACACTGAAGCTTTCTTT.

J is TRBJ2-5 and V is TRBV20-1; maybe TRBD1 (5 bases). Germline-derived CDR1 and CDR2 are DFQATT and SNEGSKA (reference sequence). Deletions cut 5 bases from V and 3 bases from J, with 7 bases between. This CDR3 has 11 amino acids. The CDR3 DNA follows: TGCAGTGCTGGACACGAAGAGACCCAGTACTTC. Translated: CSAGHEETQYF.

This clone was found many times. This sequence joins TRBV18 and TRBJ1-4; maybe TRBD1 (5 bases). The V gene's germline CDR1 is KGHSH and CDR2 LQKENI. Trimming left V 6 bases short and J 12 bases short, with 14 bases between. The CDR3 runs to 12 residues. In nucleotides, the CDR3 is TGTGCCAGCTCTCACGGGAGAGGGGAACTGTTTTTT. Residues: CASSHGRGELFF. The variable domain in full, with the rest retrieved from reference TRBV18 and TRBJ1-4, is NAGVMQNPRHLVRRRGQEARLRCSPMKGHSHVYWYRQLPEEGLKFMVYLQKENIIDESGMPKERFSAEFPKEGPSILRIQQVVRGDSAAYFCASSHGRGELFFGSGTQLSVL.

The chain combines TRBV30 with TRBJ1-4; no firm D call. CDR3 size: 15 residues. Trimming took 3 bases from V and 5 from J, leaving 16 bases between them. The V gene's germline CDR1 is GTSNPN and CDR2 SVGIG (reference sequence). The CDR3 coding sequence is TGTGCCTGGAGACAGATACGAGCAAGCAATGAAAAACTGTTTTTT. It encodes CAWRQIRASNEKLFF.

The chain has TRBV7-2 and TRBJ2-3; TRBD2 is a possible D gene (6 bases). The germline V gene encodes CDR1 SGHTA and CDR2 FQGNSA. V was clipped by 5 bases and J by 4 bases, with 16 bases between them. There are 15 residues in the CDR3. The CDR3 DNA reads as TGTGCCAGCAGCCCTGTGGCTAGCGCGGCAGATACGCAGTATTTT. It yields the protein CASSPVASAADTQYF.

The rearrangement links TRBV5-1 to TRBJ1-1, with a possible D match to TRBD1 (5 bases). CDR3 length: 15 amino acids. V dropped 0 bases and J dropped 11 bases, with 20 bases sitting between them. In germline, CDR1 is SGHRS, CDR2 YFSETQ. CDR3 sequence: CASSLAGREGTKAFF. CDR3 coding DNA: TGCGCCAGCAGCTTGGCCGGCAGGGAGGGAACTAAGGCTTTCTTT.

This sequence joins TRBV24-1 and TRBJ2-5, with a possible D match to TRBD1 (6 bases). With 2 bases removed from V and 4 bases from J, the gap between germline ends came to 13 bases. Germline assignment: CDR1 KGHDR and CDR2 SFDVKD. This CDR3 is 15 amino acids long. The CDR3 coding sequence is TGTGCCACCAGTGATTCAGGCCAGGGGACAGAGACCCAGTACTTC. This encodes CATSDSGQGTETQYF.

The rearrangement joins TRBV27 to TRBJ2-1; 13 bases are a match to TRBD2. J gave up 9 bases and V 8 bases, and 10 bases lay outside the gene matches. The germline V gene has CDR1 MNHEY and CDR2 SMNVEV (reference sequence). This CDR3 comprises 15 residues. The CDR3 DNA reads TGTGCCAGCTTTCTAACTAGCGGGGGGGCGAGTGAGCAGTTCTTC. This sequence encodes CASFLTSGGASEQFF.

This chain connects TRBV4-3 to TRBJ2-5, with 12 bases aligning to TRBD2. This CDR3 region has 18 residues. The germline V gene encodes CDR1 LGHNA and CDR2 YSLEER. Germline trimming cut 0 bases from V and 5 bases from J; bases unmatched to any gene: 10. The CDR3 is CASSQEKTSGRMLETQYF. For the CDR3, the DNA is TGCGCCAGCAGCCAAGAGAAGACTAGCGGGAGAATGTTGGAGACCCAGTACTTC.

This clone has only one observation. J is TRBJ2-1 and V is TRBV27; 10 positions agree with TRBD1. The CDR3 has 17 residues. Germline CDR1 is MNHEY and CDR2 is SMNVEV (reference sequence). Unmatched junction bases numbered 10, after V lost 2 bases and J lost 6 bases. The CDR3 region is CASSLTADRGPGNEQFF. In nucleotides, the CDR3 is TGTGCCAGCAGTTTAACCGCCGACAGGGGGCCGGGCAATGAGCAGTTCTTC.

V is TRBV7-3 and J is TRBJ1-1, with 7 bases matching TRBD1. This CDR3 comprises 15 residues. V gave up 5 bases and J gave up 0 bases; unmatched junction bases: 6. Germline V gene lookup returns CDR1 SGHTA and CDR2 FQGTGA. The CDR3 reads CASSGGQALNTEAFF. CDR3 in DNA: TGTGCCAGCAGCGGTGGACAGGCTTTGAACACTGAAGCTTTCTTT.

This rearrangement joins TRBV5-1 to TRBJ2-2; 9 bases are shared with TRBD2. This CDR3 is 16 amino acids long. The germline CDR1 and CDR2 sequences are SGHRS and YFSETQ. V lost 5 bases to trimming and J lost 2 bases; unmatched junction nucleotides: 7. The CDR3 nucleotides read TGCGCCAGCAGTGCAGCGGGGGGACCCAACACCGGGGAGCTGTTTTTT. Encoded protein: CASSAAGGPNTGELFF. The full variable domain, with the rest looked up from reference TRBV5-1 and TRBJ2-2, is KAGVTQTPRYLIKTRGQQVTLSCSPISGHRSVSWYQQTPGQGLQFLFEYFSETQRNKGNFPGRFSGRQFSNSRSEMNVSTLELGDSALYLCASSAAGGPNTGELFFGEGSRLTVL.

This chain joins TRBV29-1 and TRBJ1-1, with D possibly matching TRBD1 (5 bases). Germline V gene data show CDR1 as SQVTM and CDR2 as ANQGSEA. V gave up 6 bases and J gave up 1 base, with 9 bases separating them. This CDR3 contains 12 residues. CDR3 in amino acids: CSVGGGNTEAFF. Written as DNA, the CDR3 is TGCAGCGTCGGCGGGGGGAACACTGAAGCTTTCTTT.

The table lists this clone with a count of one. The J gene is TRBJ2-5, the V gene TRBV7-9; D not resolved. Germline values: CDR1 SEHNR, CDR2 FQNEAQ (reference sequence). The CDR3 has 16 amino acids. V was cut by 2 bases and J by 5 bases, with 18 bases left in between. CDR3: CASSLPARPLEETQYF. Here the CDR3 DNA reads TGTGCCAGCAGCTTACCGGCCAGGCCCCTCGAGGAGACCCAGTACTTC.

There are a few counts of this clone. J is TRBJ2-3 and V is TRBV27, with 8 bases fitting TRBD2. Germline V gene sequence: CDR1 MNHEY, CDR2 SMNVEV (reference sequence). V gave up 4 bases and J gave up 2 bases; unmatched junction bases: 8. The CDR3 is 16 residues long. The CDR3 nucleotides are TGTGCCAGCAGTTCATTGGTTAGCGGGGACACAGATACGCAGTATTTT. Translation: CASSSLVSGDTDTQYF.

V gene TRBV3-1 (or the pseudogene TRBV3-2) combines with J gene TRBJ2-2; D may be TRBD1 (6 bases). The CDR3 spans 16 residues. The V end lost 1 base, the J end lost 7 bases, and 16 bases lay between the germline ends. The V gene's germline CDR1 is LGHDT and CDR2 YNNKEL (reference sequence). CDR3 region: CASSQAQRGSDGELFF. In DNA form, the CDR3 reads TGTGCCAGCAGCCAAGCTCAAAGGGGGTCAGACGGGGAGCTGTTTTTT.

The chain uses TRBV11-1 and TRBJ1-2, with D unclear. In germline, CDR1 is SGHAT, CDR2 FQDESV (reference sequence). With 3 bases removed from V and 7 bases from J, the gap between germline ends came to 15 bases. The CDR3 covers 14 residues. The CDR3 here is CASSLAGSGSGYTF. The CDR3 coding sequence is TGTGCCAGCAGCTTGGCGGGGTCCGGATCTGGCTACACCTTC.

This clone was detected only once. The CDR3 sequence: CASSQEVSQETQYF. The CDR3 DNA reads TGCGCCAGCAGCCAAGAGGTCAGCCAAGAGACCCAGTACTTC. The rearrangement joins TRBV4-1 to TRBJ2-5; D remains unclear. CDR3 size: 14 residues. Germline V gene sequence: CDR1 MGHRA, CDR2 YSYEKL. Between the trimmed V and J ends, which lost 0 bases and 1 base, there was a span of 6 bases.

This clone was observed a handful of times. The chain is built from TRBV10-3 and TRBJ1-5, with D possibly being TRBD1 (6 bases). V lost 9 bases, J lost 5 bases, and 23 bases lay in between. The CDR3 consists of 16 residues. From germline, CDR1 is ENHRY and CDR2 SYGVKD. The CDR3 DNA reads as TGTGCCATATCCGATGAGGACAGTCGGGTATATCAGCCCCAGCATTTT. Translated: CAISDEDSRVYQPQHF.

This clone is a singleton in its sample. CDR3 coding DNA: TGTGCCAGCAGCCAAGGTTCTAGCGGGAGGGGGATAGGGGAGACCCAGTACTTC. Protein sequence: CASSQGSSGRGIGETQYF. The chain couples TRBV4-2 to TRBJ2-5; 12 bases map to TRBD2. The CDR3 runs to 18 residues. Trimming cost V 1 base and J 5 bases; bases outside gene matches: 11. The germline V gene has CDR1 LGHNA and CDR2 YNFKEQ.

This chain links TRBV2 with TRBJ1-5, with 8 bases matching TRBD1. The CDR3 consists of 14 residues. Trimming took 4 bases from V and 5 from J; bases not matched to a gene: 4. The germline gives CDR1 SNHLY, CDR2 FYNNEI. CDR3 nucleotides: TGTGCCAGCAGTGGACAGGGGCCCCATCAGCCCCAGCATTTT. Translated: CASSGQGPHQPQHF.

The chain uses TRBV9 and TRBJ1-2, with TRBD1 identical over 9 bases. This CDR3 region has 16 residues. Germline V lookup: CDR1 SGDLS, CDR2 YYNGEE. V trimming: 3 bases; J trimming: 3 bases; junction bases outside the gene matches: 9. The CDR3 here is CASSGPQDRGHYGYTF. The CDR3 DNA follows: TGTGCCAGCAGCGGCCCTCAGGACAGGGGTCACTATGGCTACACCTTC.

V and J are TRBV18 and TRBJ2-5, with 7 bases identical to TRBD2. The germline V gene has CDR1 KGHSH and CDR2 LQKENI. V trimming: 4 bases; J trimming: 2 bases; junction bases outside the gene matches: 4. CDR3 length: 14 amino acids. For the CDR3, the DNA is TGTGCCAGCTCACTCGGACTAGGGCAAGAGACCCAGTACTTC. It yields the protein CASSLGLGQETQYF.

The chain combines TRBV2 with TRBJ1-2; TRBD1 agrees at 7 bases. CDR1 and CDR2 from the germline V gene are SNHLY and FYNNEI. Unmatched junction bases numbered 1, after V lost 1 base and J lost 5 bases. The CDR3 extends over 13 amino acids. CDR3 residues: CASSEETGYGYTF. CDR3 DNA: TGTGCCAGCAGTGAAGAGACAGGGTATGGCTACACCTTC.

The chain couples TRBV5-4 to TRBJ1-1; D unresolved. This CDR3 is 13 amino acids long. The germline CDR1 and CDR2 sequences are SGHNT and YYREEE (reference sequence). V lost 1 base to trimming and J lost 1 base, with 5 bases between them. Here the CDR3 DNA reads TGTGCCAGCAGCTTGTGGCAGAACACTGAAGCTTTCTTT. This codes for CASSLWQNTEAFF.